Listed below are T cell receptor beta chains from one sample, sequenced in a study of radiotherapy plus CTLA-4 blockade in lung cancer. The assay was immunoSEQ multiplex PCR, and TCRdb's table has in-frame clones only and misses some. The sample consists of just over 35,000 clones, around 85% of them appearing once. The material was peripheral blood, obtained from a patient treated with radiotherapy plus ipilimumab. The origin of the receptors is a human donor with non-small cell lung cancer who had stable disease on radiotherapy plus ipilimumab. Each CDR3 is given with its conserved first and last residue. The D gene is left open where the match is weak. Size tells how often a clone was seen (once, few, many) or the class of an expanded clone, and some rows leave it out.

V gene,D gene,CDR3 length,J gene,clone size,CDR3 DNA,CDR3 protein
TRBV19,NA,15,TRBJ1-1,once,TGTGCCAGTAGTATTCGGAGGCAGGCAACAACAGAAGCTTTCTTT,CASSIRRQATTEAFF
TRBV7-8,NA,15,TRBJ2-1,NA,TGTGCCAGCAGCCGTAGGGGGGGAATGGAGGATGAGCAGTTCTTC,CASSRRGGMEDEQFF
TRBV6-6,TRBD1,14,TRBJ1-2,NA,TGTGCCAGCAACCCGGACAGGAGTACCTATGGCTACACCTTC,CASNPDRSTYGYTF
TRBV4-3,NA,18,TRBJ2-3,NA,TGCGCCAGCAGCCCCGAACCACTTCGCGGATCTAGCACAGATACGCAGTATTTT,CASSPEPLRGSSTDTQYF
TRBV5-1,TRBD2,16,TRBJ2-1,NA,TGCGCCAGCAGCCCGTTCCCCGGGACTAGCGGAGAAGACCAGTTCTTC,CASSPFPGTSGEDQFF
TRBV7-2,TRBD2,17,TRBJ2-7,NA,TGTGCCAGCAGCTTAGGGGGACTAGCGGGAGTAAGGTACGAGCAGTACTTC,CASSLGGLAGVRYEQYF
TRBV28,TRBD1,16,TRBJ1-1,NA,TGTGCCAGCAGTTTATTAACCGACAGGGTGAACACTGAAGCTTTCTTT,CASSLLTDRVNTEAFF
TRBV2,TRBD2,12,TRBJ2-5,NA,TGTGCCAGCAGTGTTGGAGCGGGAGTCCTGTACTTC,CASSVGAGVLYF
TRBV4-2,TRBD2,14,TRBJ2-3,NA,TGTGCCAGCAGCCACCTAGCGGGAGAGTTTACGCAGTATTTT,CASSHLAGEFTQYF
TRBV28,NA,13,TRBJ2-7,few,TGTGCCAGCAGTTCCGGGACACCTATATATCAGTACTTC,CASSSGTPIYQYF
TRBV11-2,TRBD2,15,TRBJ2-7,once,TGTGCCAGCAGCCCAATTAGCGGGCAGTCTTTCGAGCAGTACTTC,CASSPISGQSFEQYF
TRBV16,TRBD1,18,TRBJ2-3,NA,TGTGCCAGCAGCCAACTTATGGACAGGGCTTCTAGCACAGATACGCAGTATTTT,CASSQLMDRASSTDTQYF
TRBV28,TRBD1,16,TRBJ2-4,NA,TGTGCCAGCAGTCATCGGACAGGACGGGCCAAAAACATTCAGTACTTC,CASSHRTGRAKNIQYF
TRBV5-1,TRBD2,16,TRBJ2-1,NA,TGCGCCAGCAGCTCCGGGACTAGCGGCTACTACAATGAGCAGTTCTTC,CASSSGTSGYYNEQFF
TRBV7-2,NA,13,TRBJ1-1,few,TGTGCCAGCAGCTTAGTAGATACCACTGAAGCTTTCTTT,CASSLVDTTEAFF
TRBV7-9,NA,15,TRBJ2-3,once,TGTGCCAGCAGCCCGGAGGGGACAGCCACAGATACGCAGTATTTT,CASSPEGTATDTQYF
TRBV30,NA,14,TRBJ1-5,NA,TGTGCCTGGAGTCCACAGGGCTCCGGTCAGCCCCAGCATTTT,CAWSPQGSGQPQHF
TRBV6-6,TRBD1,16,TRBJ1-2,once,TGTGCCAGCAGTTACGACTTTTCCGGGACAGGCGTGGGCTACACCTTC,CASSYDFSGTGVGYTF
TRBV28,TRBD2,16,TRBJ2-7,NA,TGTGCCAGCAGGATGGGAGATGAGCGGGGTGCCTACGAGCAGTACTTC,CASRMGDERGAYEQYF
TRBV12-1,NA,17,TRBJ2-3,NA,TGTGCCAGCAGTCCCTCTGCATCGGGAGGGCCCCCAGATACGCAGTATTTT,CASSPSASGGPPDTQYF
TRBV5-1,NA,18,TRBJ1-3,NA,TGCGCCAGCAGCTACTCCGGGACCGGGGGAGGAACTGGAAACACCATATATTTT,CASSYSGTGGGTGNTIYF
TRBV18,TRBD1,16,TRBJ1-1,NA,TGTGCCAGCTCACCACCCCCCCGCGGGACAGGGATCTCGGCTTTCTTT,CASSPPPRGTGISAFF
TRBV5-1,TRBD2,20,TRBJ2-7,NA,TGCGCCAGCAGCTTTGGACTAGCGGGACAAAAGCCTTCAATTTCCTACGAGCAGTACTTC,CASSFGLAGQKPSISYEQYF
TRBV29-1,NA,16,TRBJ2-1,NA,TGCAGCGCCAACACCCAGGACAGTCGCTCCTACAATGAGCAGTTCTTC,CSANTQDSRSYNEQFF
TRBV6-4,TRBD1,14,TRBJ2-3,few,TGTGCCAGCAGTGACGGACAGGGGGCAGATACGCAGTATTTT,CASSDGQGADTQYF
TRBV19,NA,13,TRBJ1-2,NA,TGTGCCAGTAGTATTCCCCCAGGCTATGGCTACACCTTC,CASSIPPGYGYTF
TRBV5-1,TRBD2,15,TRBJ2-1,NA,TGCGCCAGCAAAGGACTAGCGGGGGCTTACAATGAGCAGTTCTTC,CASKGLAGAYNEQFF
TRBV4-3,TRBD2,15,TRBJ2-1,NA,TGCGCCAGCAGCCAAGTAGCGGGAGGGTACAATGAGCAGTTCTTC,CASSQVAGGYNEQFF
TRBV18,NA,16,TRBJ2-7,NA,TGTGCCAGCTCACCACCGGCCACAGGGACGACCTACGAGCAGTACTTC,CASSPPATGTTYEQYF
TRBV10-3,TRBD2,17,TRBJ2-3,NA,TGTGCCATCAGTGATAGGGGACTAGCGGGACCCGAAGATACGCAGTATTTT,CAISDRGLAGPEDTQYF
TRBV6-5,TRBD2,15,TRBJ2-2,NA,TGTGCCAGCACCCAGGGACTAGCGGGAGGAGGGGAGCTGTTTTTT,CASTQGLAGGGELFF